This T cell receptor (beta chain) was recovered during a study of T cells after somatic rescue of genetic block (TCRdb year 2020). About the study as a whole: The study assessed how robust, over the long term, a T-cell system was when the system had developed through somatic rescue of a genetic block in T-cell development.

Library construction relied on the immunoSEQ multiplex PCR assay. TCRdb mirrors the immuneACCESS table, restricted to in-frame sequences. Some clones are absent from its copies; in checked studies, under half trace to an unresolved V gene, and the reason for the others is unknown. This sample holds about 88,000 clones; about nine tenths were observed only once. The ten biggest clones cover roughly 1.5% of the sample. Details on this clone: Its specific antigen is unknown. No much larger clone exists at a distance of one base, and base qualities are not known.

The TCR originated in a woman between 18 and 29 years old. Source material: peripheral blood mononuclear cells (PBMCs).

The nucleotides are TGTGCCAGTCTGGGCCAGCGGGCCATTATCAACAATGAGCAGTTCTTC. Its translation is CASLGQRAIINNEQFF. The rearrangement combines TRBV28 with TRBJ2-1; a tentative D call is TRBD2 (6 bases match). As encoded in the germline V gene, CDR1 is MDHEN while CDR2 is SYDVKM. Including the terminal cysteine and phenylalanine, the CDR3 comprises 16 residues. Only the CDR3 part of the read is kept: 48 bases, read in frame from the first base. V is cut by 9 bases and J by 5 bases, and the space between the germline ends is 23 bases. Here the CDR3 is joined to the reference TRBV28 and TRBJ2-1 genes, and the full variable domain is: DVKVTQSSRYLVKRTGEKVFLECVQDMDHENMFWYRQDPGLGLRLIYFSYDVKMKEKGDIPEGYSVSREKKERFSLILESASTNQTSMYLCASLGQRAIINNEQFFGPGTRLTVL.